Sequencing of this TCR beta chain was carried out in a study of blood T cell repertoires in COVID-19. Background on the study: Samples taken during acute and convalescent COVID-19 were collected in the United States, Italy and Spain. T cells, B-cell-depleted T cells, or PBMCs supplied cDNA or gDNA.

In the authors' methods: Reference gene primers were amplified, and this amplification served to estimate nucleated cell counts. Libraries were prepared by immunoSEQ multiplex PCR; TCRdb keeps only in-frame clonotypes and omits some of them. V, J and clone size reflect that table, while D and trimming were determined from the DNA. This table holds over 80,000 clones, 75% to 85% found once. The CDR3 has 15 amino acids. Deletions cut 0 bases from V and 1 base from J, with 8 bases between. The V gene's germline CDR1 is SGDLS and CDR2 YYNGEE. This sequence originates from a woman aged 80 or over with active or convalescent COVID-19. V usage is TRBV9 and J usage is TRBJ2-1; D ambiguous. Material for sequencing was peripheral blood. This chain's CDR3 is CASSVVGQSYNEQFF. The CDR3 region has the DNA TGTGCCAGCAGCGTAGTGGGCCAATCCTACAATGAGCAGTTCTTC.